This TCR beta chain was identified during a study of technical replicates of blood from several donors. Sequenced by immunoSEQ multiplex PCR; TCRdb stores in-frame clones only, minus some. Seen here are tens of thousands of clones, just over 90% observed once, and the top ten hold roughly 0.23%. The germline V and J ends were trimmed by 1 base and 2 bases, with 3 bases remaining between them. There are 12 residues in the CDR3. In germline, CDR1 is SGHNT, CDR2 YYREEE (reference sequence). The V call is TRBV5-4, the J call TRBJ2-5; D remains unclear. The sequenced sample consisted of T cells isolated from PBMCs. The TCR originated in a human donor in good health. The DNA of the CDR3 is TGTGCCAGCAGCTTGCAACAAGAGACCCAGTACTTC. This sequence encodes CASSLQQETQYF.